The 13 T cell receptor beta chains given below trace back to one sample, sequenced in a study of cytomegalovirus exposure and HLA in healthy donors. Method: immunoSEQ multiplex PCR; TCRdb's copy keeps in-frame clones and lacks some. The sample lists 100,000 to 150,000 clones; just under 90% were seen once. Sequenced: PBMCs. The receptors here all came from a man aged 25 to 40 in good health and CMV-seronegative.

This clone was observed once. This chain connects TRBV7-9 to TRBJ2-5; D is uncertain. Trimming pared 5 bases from V and 3 bases from J, leaving 10 bases between. The CDR3 has 13 residues. The germline CDR1 and CDR2 sequences are SEHNR and FQNEAQ (reference sequence). CDR3 sequence: CASSPRSKETQYF. CDR3 bases: TGTGCCAGCAGCCCCCGGTCAAAAGAGACCCAGTACTTC.

The genes are TRBV6-5 and TRBJ2-6; no firm D call. V was trimmed by 6 bases and J by 0 bases, leaving 3 bases between them. The CDR3 sequence is 13 residues long. The germline V gene encodes CDR1 MNHEY and CDR2 SVGAGI. The CDR3 loop is CASSRSGANVLTF. The DNA for the CDR3 is TGTGCCAGCAGCCGCTCTGGGGCCAACGTCCTGACTTTC.

The rearrangement uses TRBV19 and TRBJ1-1, with D unclear. Trimming shortened V by 1 base and J by 0 bases, and 9 bases separated the two germline ends. From germline, CDR1 is LNHDA and CDR2 SQIVND (reference sequence). The CDR3 sequence is 15 residues long. The CDR3 DNA reads TGTGCCAGTAGTATAGCAGGCAGTGTGAACACTGAAGCTTTCTTT. This sequence encodes CASSIAGSVNTEAFF.

V is TRBV5-1 and J is TRBJ2-3, with 7 bases aligning to TRBD1. The length of the CDR3 is 14 residues. V trimming: 4 bases; J trimming: 2 bases; junction bases outside the gene matches: 4. CDR1 and CDR2 from the germline V gene are SGHRS and YFSETQ. Written as DNA, the CDR3 is TGCGCCAGCAGCCCCAGGGGGACCACAGATACGCAGTATTTT. This gives the protein CASSPRGTTDTQYF.

J is TRBJ2-7 and V is TRBV4-1; D is possibly TRBD1 (5 bases). V lost 1 base to trimming and J lost 3 bases, with 10 bases between them. Germline CDR1 and CDR2: MGHRA and YSYEKL. The CDR3 has 14 residues. CDR3 region: CASSQVWQGYEQYF. CDR3 DNA: TGCGCCAGCAGCCAAGTCTGGCAGGGCTACGAGCAGTACTTC.

This chain uses TRBV4-1 with TRBJ2-1, with D possibly TRBD2 on 5 matching bases. The germline gives CDR1 MGHRA, CDR2 YSYEKL. V lost 3 bases, J lost 8 bases, and 14 bases lay in between. This CDR3 comprises 14 residues. The CDR3 region has the DNA TGCGCCAGCAGCCAGTCCCGGACGAGGGATGAGCAGTTCTTC. It translates to CASSQSRTRDEQFF.

The chain links TRBV19 to TRBJ2-5, with 9 bases lining up with TRBD2. The CDR3 length is 18 residues. The V gene end was trimmed by 3 bases and the J gene end by 2 bases; junction bases not matched to a gene: 13. CDR1 is LNHDA and CDR2 is SQIVND in the germline V gene (reference sequence). The chain's CDR3 is CASSIGGLAGPFQETQYF. Here the CDR3 DNA reads TGTGCCAGTAGTATTGGTGGGCTAGCGGGGCCTTTTCAAGAGACCCAGTACTTC.

The chain carries TRBV2 and TRBJ2-7, with a weak D call TRBD1 (5 bases). The CDR3 extends over 16 amino acids. Looked up from germline, CDR1 is SNHLY and CDR2 is FYNNEI. Trimming removed 3 bases from V and 3 bases from J, with 18 bases in between. The DNA of the CDR3 is TGTGCCAGCAGTGACAGGGTAGGGTTCCAAATCTACGAGCAGTACTTC. This translates into CASSDRVGFQIYEQYF.

The chain joins TRBV2 to TRBJ2-5; 7 positions match TRBD2. Germline V gene sequence: CDR1 SNHLY, CDR2 FYNNEI. The CDR3 consists of 15 residues. The ends lost 6 bases at V and 1 base at J; junction bases unmatched: 8. The CDR3 here is CASSPPAGFQETQYF. CDR3 coding DNA: TGTGCCAGCAGCCCCCCAGCGGGGTTCCAAGAGACCCAGTACTTC.

The J gene is TRBJ2-6, the V gene TRBV5-1; D remains ambiguous. Trimming pared 7 bases from V and 0 bases from J, leaving 17 bases between. Germline values: CDR1 SGHRS, CDR2 YFSETQ. The CDR3 spans 17 residues. The CDR3 loop is CASSNGGTPSGANVLTF. In nucleotides, the CDR3 is TGCGCCAGCTCCAATGGCGGCACCCCCTCTGGGGCCAACGTCCTGACTTTC.

This chain uses TRBV6-5 with TRBJ1-2, with 7 bases fitting TRBD1. Looked up from germline, CDR1 is MNHEY and CDR2 is SVGAGI. V lost 11 bases, J lost 7 bases, and 10 bases stayed unmatched. This CDR3 has 12 amino acids. DNA for the CDR3: TGTGCCGCCCGTGAGGGGGCTGGTGGCTACACCTTC. It yields the protein CAAREGAGGYTF.

The chain joins TRBV7-2 to TRBJ2-3, with 11 bases lining up with TRBD1. The CDR3 spans 15 residues. V shed 6 bases, J shed 4 bases, and the junction held 6 bases outside the gene matches. The germline CDR1 and CDR2 sequences are SGHTA and FQGNSA. The DNA for the CDR3 is TGTGCCAGCAGGGACAGGGGGCGAGGGCCAGATACGCAGTATTTT. Its translation: CASRDRGRGPDTQYF.

This chain joins TRBV15 and TRBJ2-2; 11 bases map to TRBD1. This CDR3 contains 14 residues. Germline trimming cut 6 bases from V and 6 bases from J; bases unmatched to any gene: 3. Germline CDR1 LNHNV, CDR2 YYDKDF (reference sequence). The CDR3 sequence is CATRPGQGAGELFF. CDR3 nucleotides: TGTGCCACCAGACCGGGACAGGGGGCCGGGGAGCTGTTTTTT.